This is a list of T cell receptor beta chains from one sample in a study of T cell repertoires in cytomegalovirus infection. Using its own MiXCR run on the reads, TCRdb lists one record per CDR3 protein. The sample contains 250,000 to 300,000 distinct CDR3 sequences, around 25% of which appear only once. The sample was PBMCs. Receptor source: a human donor in good health (CMV status not recorded). Some clones in this sample may be carry-over from other donors' samples. Both conserved end residues are part of each CDR3. The order of the fields is clone size, D gene, J gene, V gene, CDR3 protein, CDR3 DNA. D genes are given only for firm matches. Size is omitted from some rows. Given values are once, few, many or a class for expanded clones.

clone size: few
D gene: TRBD1
J gene: TRBJ2-3
V gene: TRBV2
CDR3 protein: CASRLPGQGTDTQYF
CDR3 DNA: TGTGCCAGCCGTCTTCCGGGACAGGGTACAGATACGCAGTATTTT

clone size: many
D gene: TRBD2
J gene: TRBJ2-5
V gene: TRBV7-2
CDR3 protein: CASSFPPRVLAGDGDIETQYF
CDR3 DNA: TGTGCCAGCAGCTTCCCTCCCAGGGTTCTAGCGGGAGACGGGGATATAGAGACCCAGTACTTC

clone size: few
D gene: .
J gene: TRBJ1-5
V gene: TRBV5-3
CDR3 protein: CARRSGLGGNQPQHF
CDR3 DNA: TGTGCCAGAAGATCCGGACTGGGCGGCAATCAGCCCCAGCATTTT

clone size: few
D gene: .
J gene: TRBJ2-4
V gene: TRBV20-1
CDR3 protein: CSVLIAGAKNIQYF
CDR3 DNA: TGCAGTGTCCTCATCGCGGGAGCCAAAAACATTCAGTACTTC

clone size: .
D gene: .
J gene: TRBJ2-4
V gene: TRBV7-2
CDR3 protein: CASSFLGAGAQYF
CDR3 DNA: TGTGCCAGCAGCTTTCTCGGTGCGGGCGCGCAGTACTTC

clone size: many
D gene: TRBD2
J gene: TRBJ2-1
V gene: TRBV7-2
CDR3 protein: CASNPGLAGINEQFF
CDR3 DNA: TGTGCCAGCAACCCGGGACTAGCGGGAATTAATGAGCAGTTCTTC

clone size: many
D gene: .
J gene: TRBJ2-4
V gene: TRBV12-3/TRBV12-4
CDR3 protein: CASLLGRLGKNIQYF
CDR3 DNA: TGTGCCAGCCTGTTGGGGCGCTTGGGAAAAAACATTCAGTACTTC

clone size: .
D gene: .
J gene: TRBJ1-2
V gene: TRBV28
CDR3 protein: CASRNHRTLTSGYTF
CDR3 DNA: TGTGCCAGCAGAAATCATCGGACACTCACCAGTGGCTACACCTTC

clone size: .
D gene: .
J gene: TRBJ1-5
V gene: TRBV19
CDR3 protein: CASSLTRQVSNQPQHF
CDR3 DNA: TGTGCCAGTAGTTTAACAAGACAGGTTAGCAATCAGCCCCAGCATTTT

clone size: few
D gene: .
J gene: TRBJ2-3
V gene: TRBV30
CDR3 protein: CAWSGLPRDTQYF
CDR3 DNA: TGTGCCTGGAGTGGGCTACCCCGAGATACGCAGTATTTT

clone size: few
D gene: .
J gene: TRBJ1-5
V gene: TRBV11-2
CDR3 protein: CASSLRDIVPSNQPQHF
CDR3 DNA: TGTGCCAGCAGCTTACGGGACATAGTTCCTAGCAATCAGCCCCAGCATTTT

clone size: once
D gene: .
J gene: TRBJ2-7
V gene: TRBV7-2
CDR3 protein: CASSSGPAYEQNF
CDR3 DNA: TGTGCCAGCAGCTCGGGCCCGGCCTACGAGCAGAACTTC

clone size: few
D gene: TRBD1
J gene: TRBJ2-2
V gene: TRBV18
CDR3 protein: CASSADRGLTGELFF
CDR3 DNA: TGTGCCAGCTCAGCGGACAGGGGGCTCACCGGGGAGCTGTTTTTT

clone size: .
D gene: .
J gene: TRBJ2-3
V gene: TRBV19
CDR3 protein: CASSIGKSTDTQYF
CDR3 DNA: TGTGCCAGTAGTATCGGCAAGAGCACAGATACGCAGTATTTT

clone size: few
D gene: TRBD2
J gene: TRBJ2-1
V gene: TRBV29-1
CDR3 protein: CSVAGGAGGGRSYNEQFF
CDR3 DNA: TGCAGCGTTGCGGGGGGAGCGGGAGGCGGTCGCTCCTACAATGAGCAGTTCTTC

clone size: .
D gene: TRBD1
J gene: TRBJ2-3
V gene: TRBV15
CDR3 protein: CATSRRQGALDTQYF
CDR3 DNA: TGTGCCACCAGCCGGCGACAGGGGGCTCTAGATACGCAGTATTTT

clone size: many
D gene: TRBD1
J gene: TRBJ1-5
V gene: TRBV7-2
CDR3 protein: CASSSRTGDQPQHF
CDR3 DNA: TGTGCCAGCAGCTCCCGGACAGGAGATCAGCCCCAGCATTTT

clone size: .
D gene: .
J gene: TRBJ2-1
V gene: TRBV20-1
CDR3 protein: CSATPYNEQFF
CDR3 DNA: TGCAGTGCTACCCCCTACAATGAGCAGTTCTTC

clone size: few
D gene: .
J gene: TRBJ2-5
V gene: TRBV27
CDR3 protein: CASSFNIQETQYF
CDR3 DNA: TGTGCCAGCAGTTTCAATATCCAAGAGACCCAGTACTTC

clone size: many
D gene: TRBD2
J gene: TRBJ2-3
V gene: TRBV7-2
CDR3 protein: CASRRLAGGRDTQYF
CDR3 DNA: TGTGCCAGCAGGCGACTAGCGGGAGGGAGGGATACGCAGTATTTT

clone size: few
D gene: .
J gene: TRBJ2-7
V gene: TRBV7-2
CDR3 protein: CASSLVLGPQYF
CDR3 DNA: TGTGCCAGCAGCTTAGTCCTTGGACCCCAGTACTTC

clone size: .
D gene: TRBD1
J gene: TRBJ2-7
V gene: TRBV11-2
CDR3 protein: CASSWDRGSYEQYF
CDR3 DNA: TGTGCCAGCAGCTGGGACAGGGGTTCGTACGAGCAGTACTTC

clone size: many
D gene: TRBD1
J gene: TRBJ1-5
V gene: TRBV7-2
CDR3 protein: CASSRQGGGNQPQHF
CDR3 DNA: TGTGCCAGCAGCCGACAGGGAGGGGGCAATCAGCCCCAGCATTTT

clone size: .
D gene: TRBD2
J gene: TRBJ2-7
V gene: TRBV28
CDR3 protein: CASSSSLIAGRREQYF
CDR3 DNA: TGTGCCAGCAGTTCCTCCCTAATAGCGGGACGGCGGGAGCAGTACTTC

clone size: few
D gene: TRBD2
J gene: TRBJ2-1
V gene: TRBV6-2/TRBV6-3
CDR3 protein: CASSYSRGSGRRNEQFF
CDR3 DNA: TGTGCCAGCAGTTACTCGAGAGGTAGCGGGAGGAGGAATGAGCAGTTCTTC

clone size: .
D gene: .
J gene: TRBJ2-2
V gene: TRBV6-1
CDR3 protein: CASSATTTAGELFF
CDR3 DNA: TGTGCCAGCAGCGCGACTACAACAGCCGGGGAGCTGTTTTTT

clone size: .
D gene: .
J gene: TRBJ1-1
V gene: TRBV28
CDR3 protein: CASSLWAGNTEAFF
CDR3 DNA: TGTGCCAGCAGTTTATGGGCAGGGAACACTGAAGCTTTCTTT

clone size: many
D gene: .
J gene: TRBJ1-5
V gene: TRBV28
CDR3 protein: CASSPLRGLSNQPQHF
CDR3 DNA: TGTGCCAGCAGTCCCCTGCGGGGGTTAAGCAATCAGCCCCAGCATTTT

clone size: .
D gene: TRBD1
J gene: TRBJ2-7
V gene: TRBV20-1
CDR3 protein: CSARTGGYEQYF
CDR3 DNA: TGCAGTGCCAGGACAGGGGGCTACGAGCAGTACTTC

clone size: many
D gene: .
J gene: TRBJ2-1
V gene: TRBV7-2
CDR3 protein: CASSFARGGSGEQFF
CDR3 DNA: TGTGCCAGCAGCTTCGCCAGGGGGGGCAGCGGGGAGCAGTTCTTC

clone size: .
D gene: TRBD2
J gene: TRBJ2-5
V gene: TRBV6-2/TRBV6-3
CDR3 protein: CASSPLAGGGEAQYF
CDR3 DNA: TGTGCCAGCAGTCCACTAGCGGGAGGTGGAGAGGCCCAGTACTTC

clone size: .
D gene: .
J gene: TRBJ1-6
V gene: TRBV7-3
CDR3 protein: CASSPGENSPLHF
CDR3 DNA: TGTGCCAGCAGCCCAGGGGAAAATTCACCCCTCCACTTT

clone size: many
D gene: .
J gene: TRBJ2-7
V gene: TRBV7-2
CDR3 protein: CASSSSGSEQYF
CDR3 DNA: TGTGCCAGCAGCTCCAGTGGTAGCGAGCAGTACTTC

clone size: few
D gene: .
J gene: TRBJ1-2
V gene: TRBV11-2
CDR3 protein: CASSSDWDGYTF
CDR3 DNA: TGTGCCAGCAGCTCCGACTGGGATGGCTACACCTTC

clone size: many
D gene: .
J gene: TRBJ1-1
V gene: TRBV4-3
CDR3 protein: CASSQDRVAGRGGAFF
CDR3 DNA: TGCGCCAGCAGCCAAGATAGAGTAGCGGGTCGGGGTGGCGCTTTCTTT

clone size: .
D gene: .
J gene: TRBJ1-1
V gene: TRBV7-9
CDR3 protein: CASTYLGGVEAFF
CDR3 DNA: TGTGCCAGCACCTACTTAGGTGGGGTTGAAGCTTTCTTT

clone size: .
D gene: TRBD2
J gene: TRBJ2-1
V gene: TRBV20-1
CDR3 protein: CSAPEGGLAEPSSYNEQFF
CDR3 DNA: TGCAGTGCTCCCGAGGGGGGACTAGCGGAACCCAGCTCCTACAATGAGCAGTTCTTC

clone size: .
D gene: .
J gene: TRBJ1-3
V gene: TRBV12-3/TRBV12-4
CDR3 protein: CASSETAGNTIYF
CDR3 DNA: TGTGCCAGCAGTGAGACAGCTGGAAACACCATATATTTT

clone size: few
D gene: TRBD1
J gene: TRBJ2-2
V gene: TRBV2
CDR3 protein: CATTRDRVTGELFF
CDR3 DNA: TGTGCCACCACCCGGGACAGGGTCACCGGGGAGCTGTTTTTT

clone size: .
D gene: .
J gene: TRBJ1-1
V gene: TRBV2
CDR3 protein: CASGTLNTEAFF
CDR3 DNA: TGTGCCAGCGGGACTTTGAACACTGAAGCTTTCTTT

clone size: few
D gene: .
J gene: TRBJ1-2
V gene: TRBV7-6
CDR3 protein: CASSYRDAYGYTF
CDR3 DNA: TGTGCCAGCAGCTATCGGGACGCATATGGCTACACCTTC

clone size: .
D gene: .
J gene: TRBJ2-7
V gene: TRBV29-1
CDR3 protein: CSVEGVGEQYF
CDR3 DNA: TGCAGCGTTGAAGGGGTGGGTGAGCAGTACTTC

clone size: .
D gene: .
J gene: TRBJ2-2
V gene: TRBV20-1
CDR3 protein: CSATDTGELFF
CDR3 DNA: TGCAGTGCTACCGACACCGGGGAGCTGTTTTTT

clone size: few
D gene: .
J gene: TRBJ1-2
V gene: TRBV19
CDR3 protein: CASTSRVNYGYTF
CDR3 DNA: TGTGCCAGTACTAGTCGGGTTAACTATGGCTACACCTTC

clone size: .
D gene: .
J gene: TRBJ2-1
V gene: TRBV7-2
CDR3 protein: CASSLSRVNEQFF
CDR3 DNA: TGTGCCAGCAGCTTATCCAGGGTTAATGAGCAGTTCTTC

clone size: many
D gene: .
J gene: TRBJ2-5
V gene: TRBV25-1
CDR3 protein: CATSHQVGGETQYF
CDR3 DNA: TGTGCCACTTCACACCAGGTTGGGGGAGAGACCCAGTACTTC

clone size: few
D gene: TRBD2
J gene: TRBJ2-7
V gene: TRBV14
CDR3 protein: CASSPRGGLATLNYEQYF
CDR3 DNA: TGTGCCAGCAGCCCCCGAGGAGGACTAGCAACCCTCAACTACGAGCAGTACTTC

clone size: many
D gene: .
J gene: TRBJ2-3
V gene: TRBV7-2
CDR3 protein: CASSLNTSPDTQYF
CDR3 DNA: TGTGCCAGCAGCTTAAATACTAGCCCAGATACGCAGTATTTT

clone size: few
D gene: TRBD2
J gene: TRBJ2-7
V gene: TRBV10-3
CDR3 protein: CAIREPGTSGSYEQYF
CDR3 DNA: TGTGCCATCAGGGAACCCGGGACTAGCGGTTCCTACGAGCAGTACTTC

clone size: .
D gene: .
J gene: TRBJ2-7
V gene: TRBV29-1
CDR3 protein: CSVEDSYEQYF
CDR3 DNA: TGCAGCGTTGAGGACAGCTACGAGCAGTACTTC

clone size: .
D gene: .
J gene: TRBJ1-6
V gene: TRBV7-2
CDR3 protein: CASSLLGGDNSPLHF
CDR3 DNA: TGTGCCAGCAGCTTGTTGGGAGGGGATAATTCACCCCTCCACTTT

clone size: .
D gene: .
J gene: TRBJ1-5
V gene: TRBV7-9
CDR3 protein: CASSLGAGAGNQPQHF
CDR3 DNA: TGTGCCAGCAGCTTAGGGGCCGGGGCCGGCAATCAGCCCCAGCATTTT

clone size: few
D gene: .
J gene: TRBJ1-2
V gene: TRBV19
CDR3 protein: CASSILGGYGYTF
CDR3 DNA: TGTGCCAGTAGTATTTTAGGAGGCTATGGCTACACCTTC

clone size: .
D gene: .
J gene: TRBJ1-1
V gene: TRBV28
CDR3 protein: CASSLPRGVNTEAFF
CDR3 DNA: TGTGCCAGCAGTCTCCCAAGGGGGGTGAACACTGAAGCTTTCTTT

clone size: few
D gene: .
J gene: TRBJ2-7
V gene: TRBV30
CDR3 protein: CAWSLSYLEQYF
CDR3 DNA: TGTGCCTGGAGTCTCTCCTACTTGGAGCAGTACTTC

clone size: many
D gene: .
J gene: TRBJ2-7
V gene: TRBV7-8
CDR3 protein: CASRAREVSEQYF
CDR3 DNA: TGTGCCAGTCGGGCCAGGGAGGTTAGCGAGCAGTACTTC

clone size: .
D gene: .
J gene: TRBJ2-5
V gene: TRBV29-1
CDR3 protein: CSVESGSLTQYF
CDR3 DNA: TGCAGCGTTGAATCCGGGAGTTTGACCCAGTACTTC

clone size: many
D gene: TRBD2
J gene: TRBJ2-1
V gene: TRBV11-2
CDR3 protein: CASSMTSGNEQFF
CDR3 DNA: TGTGCCAGCAGCATGACTAGCGGGAATGAGCAGTTCTTC

clone size: few
D gene: TRBD1
J gene: TRBJ1-4
V gene: TRBV20-1
CDR3 protein: CSARDNRGSEKLFF
CDR3 DNA: TGCAGTGCTAGAGATAACAGGGGAAGTGAAAAACTGTTTTTT